These 17 T cell receptor beta chains were all obtained from the same sample, sequenced in a study of Graves' ophthalmopathy and Graves' hyperthyroidism. As the template, RNA transcripts were used to amplify TCR beta CDR3 regions. Second-round multiplex PCR followed a first-round RT-PCR using HTBI primers. TCRdb itself ran the multiplex PCR reads through MiXCR, one entry per CDR3 protein. The data contain some 210,000 distinct CDR3 sequences, approximately 28% of them seen just once; the ten biggest clones take up approximately 9.6%. Sample: peripheral blood. These receptor sequences come from a man in his fifties or sixties with Graves' ophthalmopathy.

This rearrangement joins TRBV11-2 to TRBJ2-2, with 12 bases aligning to TRBD2. Germline V gene lookup returns CDR1 SGHAT and CDR2 FQNNGV. V dropped 4 bases and J dropped 2; count of bases not matched to a gene: 8. This CDR3 region has 18 residues. Here the CDR3 DNA reads TGTGCCAGCAGCTCTCAGGCACTAGCGGGGGGCAACACCGGGGAGCTGTTTTTT. This gives the protein CASSSQALAGGNTGELFF.

The chain joins TRBV6-2 or TRBV6-3 to TRBJ2-2; D gene uncertain. V was pared by 3 bases and J by 6 bases, with 14 bases between. Germline-derived CDR1 and CDR2 are MNHEY and SVGEGT. This CDR3 has 15 amino acids. The CDR3 region is CASSYLGAVSGELFF. The DNA for the CDR3 is TGTGCCAGCAGTTATTTAGGAGCAGTTTCCGGGGAGCTGTTTTTT.

The table lists this clonotype with many counts. The chain has TRBV6-1 and TRBJ2-1, with 7 bases lining up with TRBD1. Per germline, CDR1 MNHNS and CDR2 SASEGT. CDR3 length equals 16 residues. V gave up 5 bases and J gave up 10 bases; unmatched junction bases: 17. The CDR3 coding sequence is TGTGCCAGCAGTCAAGGGACAGTCTCCGGGCCCTACGAGCAGTTCTTC. This codes for CASSQGTVSGPYEQFF.

This clonotype was counted at least ten times. The rearrangement joins TRBV6-1 to TRBJ1-2; D is uncertain. V was shortened by 2 bases and J by 6 bases, with 10 bases between the two germline ends. Germline CDR1 MNHNS, CDR2 SASEGT. CDR3 size: 13 residues. The CDR3 region is CASSERRVDGYTF. The DNA of the CDR3 is TGTGCCAGCAGTGAAAGGCGGGTCGATGGCTACACCTTC.

This clonotype was picked up a small number of times. The J gene is TRBJ1-2, the V gene TRBV12-3 or TRBV12-4; no firm D call. The CDR3 is 13 residues long. V gave up 6 bases and J gave up 4 bases, with 12 bases separating them. The CDR3 loop is CASSPGLIYGYTF. Written as DNA, the CDR3 is TGTGCCAGCAGCCCCGGACTGATCTATGGCTACACCTTC.

The CDR3 region has the DNA TGTGCCACCAGCAGAGATTTCGGGACCGGTTTCGATGAGCAGTTCTTC. Translating gives CATSRDFGTGFDEQFF. The chain combines TRBV15 with TRBJ2-1; tentatively, D is TRBD1 or TRBD2 (5 bases each). V was cut by 0 bases and J by 8 bases, with 17 bases left in between. Germline CDR1 LNHNV, CDR2 YYDKDF (reference sequence). The CDR3 totals 16 residues.

This clonotype was detected many times. The genes are TRBV7-8 and TRBJ2-5, with D possibly TRBD2 on 5 matching bases. V was shortened by 1 base and J by 5 bases, with 14 bases between the two germline ends. The germline CDR1 and CDR2 sequences are SGHVS and FQNEAQ. The CDR3 consists of 15 residues. The chain's CDR3 is CASSLGVSQRETQYF. DNA for the CDR3: TGTGCCAGCAGCTTAGGGGTGTCCCAGCGGGAGACCCAGTACTTC.

This clonotype has at least ten counts. The chain joins TRBV29-1 to TRBJ2-5; 8 bases match TRBD1. Germline V CDR1 and CDR2: SQVTM, ANQGSEA. V was clipped by 6 bases and J by 4 bases; unmatched bases: 7. The CDR3 contains 13 residues. The DNA for the CDR3 is TGCAGCGTAGACCGGACAGGGACAGAGACCCAGTACTTC. Its protein product is CSVDRTGTETQYF. The variable domain in full, with the rest retrieved from reference TRBV29-1 and TRBJ2-5, is SAVISQKPSRDICQRGTSLTIQCQVDSQVTMMFWYRQQPGQSLTLIATANQGSEATYESGFVIDKFPISRPNLTFSTLTVSNMSPEDSSIYLCSVDRTGTETQYFGPGTRLLVL.

This clonotype was observed at least ten times. The chain combines TRBV6-5 with TRBJ2-6; D gene ambiguous. The germline gives CDR1 MNHEY, CDR2 SVGAGI. This CDR3 comprises 15 residues. Trimming shortened V by 5 bases and J by 0 bases, and 8 bases separated the two germline ends. CDR3 sequence (DNA): TGTGCCAGCAGTCCCTATAGCTCTGGGGCCAACGTCCTGACTTTC. This gives the protein CASSPYSSGANVLTF.

The table lists this clonotype with many counts. This chain links TRBV12-3 or TRBV12-4 with TRBJ1-1; D unresolved. There are 13 residues in the CDR3. Trimming shortened V by 2 bases and J by 2 bases, and 6 bases separated the two germline ends. The CDR3 bases are TGTGCCAGCAGTTTACTCCCCAACACTGAAGCTTTCTTT. Translated: CASSLLPNTEAFF.

The gene calls are TRBV6-1 and TRBJ1-1; D uncertain. This CDR3 contains 15 residues. V lost 2 bases to trimming and J lost 7 bases, with 17 bases between them. Germline CDR1 reads MNHNS; CDR2 reads SASEGT. The CDR3 sequence: CASSEYPGNAFEAFF. The CDR3 region has the DNA TGTGCCAGCAGTGAATATCCAGGAAACGCTTTTGAAGCTTTCTTT.

This chain links TRBV6-2 or TRBV6-3 with TRBJ1-2; 7 bases fit TRBD1. Per the germline V gene, CDR1 is MNHEY and CDR2 is SVGEGT. The CDR3 runs 16 residues. Losses at the gene ends were 2 bases for V and 3 bases for J; bases not matched to a gene: 9. The CDR3 nucleotides read TGTGCCAGCAGTTACGTATCTACAGGGGACCACTATGGCTACACCTTC. Protein sequence: CASSYVSTGDHYGYTF.

This clonotype has a count of ten or more. The chain uses TRBV3-1 and TRBJ1-2; D is possibly TRBD1 (5 bases). Looked up from germline, CDR1 is LGHDT and CDR2 is YNNKEL (reference sequence). Deletions cut 4 bases from V and 0 bases from J, with 6 bases between. The CDR3 has 13 amino acids. As DNA, the CDR3 is TGTGCCAGCAGCCCAGGGACTAACTATGGCTACACCTTC. It translates to CASSPGTNYGYTF.

This clonotype was seen at least ten times. The chain uses TRBV12-3 or TRBV12-4 and TRBJ1-5, with 8 bases lining up with TRBD1. The CDR3 is 16 amino acids. Losses at the gene ends were 5 bases for V and 0 bases for J; bases not matched to a gene: 6. This CDR3 is CASSQYGQGSNQPQHF. The CDR3 DNA reads as TGTGCCAGCAGTCAATATGGACAGGGTAGCAATCAGCCCCAGCATTTT.

This clonotype was detected ten times or more. The chain combines TRBV4-3 with TRBJ1-3; D is uncertain. This CDR3 contains 18 residues. The germline V gene has CDR1 LGHNA and CDR2 YSLEER. V gave up 0 bases and J gave up 0 bases, with 15 bases separating them. The CDR3 DNA is TGCGCCAGCAGCCAAGATTACGTTGGTGATAACTCTGGAAACACCATATATTTT. It is translated as CASSQDYVGDNSGNTIYF.

This clonotype was seen repeatedly, ten times or more. The chain joins TRBV4-1 to TRBJ2-7; D may match TRBD1 or TRBD2 (6 bases each). The CDR3 covers 16 residues. Germline CDR1 reads MGHRA; CDR2 reads YSYEKL. Trimming cost V 0 bases and J 2 bases, with 14 bases left between them. CDR3 residues: CASSQDWRGTTYEQYF. In DNA form, the CDR3 reads TGCGCCAGCAGCCAAGATTGGAGGGGGACAACCTACGAGCAGTACTTC.

The chain links TRBV6-1 to TRBJ1-1, with D possibly being TRBD1 (5 bases). The CDR3 contains 13 residues. V shed 7 bases and J shed 1 base, with 10 bases lying between them. Germline CDR1 is MNHNS and CDR2 is SASEGT. As DNA, the CDR3 is TGTGCCAGCAAGCAGGGCGGGAACACTGAAGCTTTCTTT. Amino acid sequence: CASKQGGNTEAFF.